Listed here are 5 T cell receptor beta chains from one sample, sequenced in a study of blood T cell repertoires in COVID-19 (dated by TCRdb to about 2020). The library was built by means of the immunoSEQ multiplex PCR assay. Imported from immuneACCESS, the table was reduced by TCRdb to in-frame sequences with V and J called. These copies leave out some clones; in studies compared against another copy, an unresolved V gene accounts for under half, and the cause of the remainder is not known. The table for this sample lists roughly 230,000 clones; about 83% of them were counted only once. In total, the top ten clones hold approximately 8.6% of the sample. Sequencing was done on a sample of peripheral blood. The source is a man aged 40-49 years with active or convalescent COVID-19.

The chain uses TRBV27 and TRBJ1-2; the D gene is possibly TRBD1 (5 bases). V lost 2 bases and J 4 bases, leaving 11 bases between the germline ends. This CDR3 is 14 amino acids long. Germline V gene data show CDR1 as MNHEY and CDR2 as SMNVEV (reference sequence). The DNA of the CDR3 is TGTGCCAGCAGTTTAGACAGAACCTTCTATGGCTACACCTTC. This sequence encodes CASSLDRTFYGYTF.

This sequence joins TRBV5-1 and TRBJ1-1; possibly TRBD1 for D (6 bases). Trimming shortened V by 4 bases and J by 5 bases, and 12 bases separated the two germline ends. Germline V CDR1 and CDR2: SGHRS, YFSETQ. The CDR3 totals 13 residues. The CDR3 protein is CASSPTGKTEAFF. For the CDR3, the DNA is TGCGCCAGCAGCCCCACAGGGAAAACTGAAGCTTTCTTT.

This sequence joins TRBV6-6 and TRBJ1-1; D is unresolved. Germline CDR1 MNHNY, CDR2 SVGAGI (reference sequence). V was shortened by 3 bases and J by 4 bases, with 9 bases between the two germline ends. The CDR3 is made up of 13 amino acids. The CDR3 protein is CASSYRVITEAFF. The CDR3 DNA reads TGTGCCAGCAGTTATCGGGTGATCACTGAAGCTTTCTTT.

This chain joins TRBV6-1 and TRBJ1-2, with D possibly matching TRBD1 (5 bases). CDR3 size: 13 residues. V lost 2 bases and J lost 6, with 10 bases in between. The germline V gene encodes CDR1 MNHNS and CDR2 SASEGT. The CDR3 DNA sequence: TGTGCCAGCAGTGAACCCCAAGGGGATGGCTACACCTTC. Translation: CASSEPQGDGYTF.

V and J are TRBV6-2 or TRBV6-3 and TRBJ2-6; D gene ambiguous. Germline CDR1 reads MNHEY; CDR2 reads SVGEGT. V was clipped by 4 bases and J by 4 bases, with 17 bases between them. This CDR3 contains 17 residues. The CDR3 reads CASSSPRWVAGANVLTF. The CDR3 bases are TGTGCCAGCAGTTCCCCGCGGTGGGTAGCAGGGGCCAACGTCCTGACTTTC.